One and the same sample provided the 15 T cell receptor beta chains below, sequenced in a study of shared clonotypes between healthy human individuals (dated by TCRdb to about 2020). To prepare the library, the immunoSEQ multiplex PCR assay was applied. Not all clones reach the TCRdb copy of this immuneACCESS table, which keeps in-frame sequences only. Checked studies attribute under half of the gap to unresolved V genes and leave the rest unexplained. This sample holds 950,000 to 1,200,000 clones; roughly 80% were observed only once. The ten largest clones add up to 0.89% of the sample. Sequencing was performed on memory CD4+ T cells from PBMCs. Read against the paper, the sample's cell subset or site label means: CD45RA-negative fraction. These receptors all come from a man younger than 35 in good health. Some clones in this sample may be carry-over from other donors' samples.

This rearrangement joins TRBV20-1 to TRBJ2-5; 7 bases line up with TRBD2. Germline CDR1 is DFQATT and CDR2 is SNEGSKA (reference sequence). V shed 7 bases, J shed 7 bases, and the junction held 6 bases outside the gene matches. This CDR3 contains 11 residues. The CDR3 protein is CSGGPGGTQYF. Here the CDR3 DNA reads TGCAGTGGAGGACCGGGGGGGACCCAGTACTTC.

In nucleotides, the CDR3 is TGTGCCAGCAGTTACACGACAATTAACTATGGCTACACCTTC. This translates into CASSYTTINYGYTF. The chain joins TRBV28 to TRBJ1-2; unclear D gene. Trimming took 4 bases from V and 1 from J, leaving 10 bases between them. The CDR3 is 14 amino acids. CDR1 and CDR2 (germline): MDHEN, SYDVKM.

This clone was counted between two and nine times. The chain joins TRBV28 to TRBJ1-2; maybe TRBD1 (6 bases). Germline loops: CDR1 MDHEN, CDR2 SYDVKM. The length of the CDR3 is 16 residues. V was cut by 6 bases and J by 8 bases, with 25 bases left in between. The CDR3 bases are TGTGCCAGCAGCGATCCTAGTGGGATAGGGGGAGGAGGCTACACCTTC. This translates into CASSDPSGIGGGGYTF.

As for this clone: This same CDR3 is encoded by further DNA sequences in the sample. The CDR3 reads CASSIDRGLGNEQFF. The CDR3 DNA is TGTGCCAGTAGTATAGATCGTGGTCTAGGGAATGAGCAGTTCTTC. The rearrangement joins TRBV19 to TRBJ2-1, with D unclear. V was clipped by 0 bases and J by 7 bases, with 13 bases between them. Germline V CDR1 and CDR2: LNHDA, SQIVND (reference sequence). The CDR3 has 15 residues.

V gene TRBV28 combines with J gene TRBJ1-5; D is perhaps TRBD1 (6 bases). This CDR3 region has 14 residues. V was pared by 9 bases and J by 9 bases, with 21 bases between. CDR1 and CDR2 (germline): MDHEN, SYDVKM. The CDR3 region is CASTTTEGVRPQHF. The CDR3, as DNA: TGTGCCAGTACTACCACCGAGGGGGTCCGGCCCCAGCATTTT. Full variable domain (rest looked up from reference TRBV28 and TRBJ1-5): DVKVTQSSRYLVKRTGEKVFLECVQDMDHENMFWYRQDPGLGLRLIYFSYDVKMKEKGDIPEGYSVSREKKERFSLILESASTNQTSMYLCASTTTEGVRPQHFGDGTRLSIL.

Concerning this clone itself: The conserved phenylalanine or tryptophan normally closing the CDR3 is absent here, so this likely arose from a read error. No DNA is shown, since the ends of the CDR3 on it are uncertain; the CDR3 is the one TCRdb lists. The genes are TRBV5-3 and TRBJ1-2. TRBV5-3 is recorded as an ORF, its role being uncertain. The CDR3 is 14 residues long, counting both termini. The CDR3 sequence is CARRSSVVRKTYGY.

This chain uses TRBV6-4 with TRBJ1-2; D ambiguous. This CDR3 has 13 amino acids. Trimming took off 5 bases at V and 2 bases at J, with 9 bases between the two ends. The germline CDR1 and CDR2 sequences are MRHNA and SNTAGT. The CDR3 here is CASSPGLNYGYTF. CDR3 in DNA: TGTGCCAGCAGTCCTGGACTGAACTATGGCTACACCTTC.

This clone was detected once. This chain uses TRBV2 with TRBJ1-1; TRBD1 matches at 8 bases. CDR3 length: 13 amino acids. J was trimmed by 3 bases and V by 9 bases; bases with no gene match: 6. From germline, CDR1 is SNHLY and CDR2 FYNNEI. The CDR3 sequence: CASGQGADTEAFF. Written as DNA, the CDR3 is TGTGCCAGTGGTCAGGGGGCGGACACTGAAGCTTTCTTT.

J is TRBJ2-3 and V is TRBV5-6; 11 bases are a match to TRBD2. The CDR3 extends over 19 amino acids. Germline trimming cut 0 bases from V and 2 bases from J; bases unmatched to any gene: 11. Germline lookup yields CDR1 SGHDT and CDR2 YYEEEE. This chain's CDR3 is CASSLEGSASGRNTDTQYF. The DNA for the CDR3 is TGTGCCAGCAGCTTGGAAGGGTCCGCTAGCGGGAGGAACACAGATACGCAGTATTTT.

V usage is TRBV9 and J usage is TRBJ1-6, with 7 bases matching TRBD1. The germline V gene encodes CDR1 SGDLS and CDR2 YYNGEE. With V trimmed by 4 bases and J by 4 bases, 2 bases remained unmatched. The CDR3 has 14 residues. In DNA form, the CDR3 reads TGTGCCAGCAGCCTGGGACAGTATAATTCACCCCTCCACTTT. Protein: CASSLGQYNSPLHF.

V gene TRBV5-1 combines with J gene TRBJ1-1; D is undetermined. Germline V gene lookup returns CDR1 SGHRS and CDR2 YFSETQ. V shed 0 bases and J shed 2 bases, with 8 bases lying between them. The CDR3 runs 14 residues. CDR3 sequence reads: CASSLGFGNTEAFF. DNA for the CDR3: TGCGCCAGCAGCTTGGGATTTGGAAACACTGAAGCTTTCTTT.

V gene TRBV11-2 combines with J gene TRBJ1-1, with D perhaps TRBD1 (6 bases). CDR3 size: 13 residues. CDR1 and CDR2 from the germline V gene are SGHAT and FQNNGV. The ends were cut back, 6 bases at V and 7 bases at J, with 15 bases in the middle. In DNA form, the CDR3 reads TGTGCCAGCAGTAATCAGGGGCCGGGTGAAGCTTTCTTT. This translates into CASSNQGPGEAFF.

CDR3 bases: TGTGCCTGCCCTGCCCCATCGGGCTCCACTGAAGCTTTCTTT. It codes for CACPAPSGSTEAFF. V and J are TRBV30 and TRBJ1-1; D uncertain. Per germline, CDR1 GTSNPN and CDR2 SVGIG (reference sequence). V dropped 6 bases and J dropped 4 bases, with 18 bases sitting between them. CDR3 length: 14 residues.

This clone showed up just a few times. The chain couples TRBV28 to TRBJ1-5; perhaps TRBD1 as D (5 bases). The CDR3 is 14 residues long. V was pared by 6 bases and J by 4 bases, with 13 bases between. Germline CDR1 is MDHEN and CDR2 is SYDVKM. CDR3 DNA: TGTGCCAGCAGCCGTGGGGGGGATAATCAGCCCCAGCATTTT. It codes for CASSRGGDNQPQHF.

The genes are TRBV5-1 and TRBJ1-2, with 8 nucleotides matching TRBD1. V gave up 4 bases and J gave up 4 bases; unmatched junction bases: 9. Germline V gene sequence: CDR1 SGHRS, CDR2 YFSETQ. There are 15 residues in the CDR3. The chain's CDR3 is CASSLTGENSYGYTF. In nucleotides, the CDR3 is TGCGCCAGCAGCCTGACAGGGGAAAATAGCTATGGCTACACCTTC. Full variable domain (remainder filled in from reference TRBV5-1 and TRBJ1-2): KAGVTQTPRYLIKTRGQQVTLSCSPISGHRSVSWYQQTPGQGLQFLFEYFSETQRNKGNFPGRFSGRQFSNSRSEMNVSTLELGDSALYLCASSLTGENSYGYTFGSGTRLTVV.